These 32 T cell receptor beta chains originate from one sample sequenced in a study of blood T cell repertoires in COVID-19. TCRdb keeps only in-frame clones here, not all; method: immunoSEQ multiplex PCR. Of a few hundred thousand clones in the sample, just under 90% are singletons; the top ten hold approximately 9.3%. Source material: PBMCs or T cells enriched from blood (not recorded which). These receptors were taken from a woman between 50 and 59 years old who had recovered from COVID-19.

The CDR3 DNA reads TGTGCCAGCAGCCAAGATCTTCGGGACAGTAACTATGGCTACACCTTC. It codes for CASSQDLRDSNYGYTF. The chain links TRBV3-1 (or the pseudogene TRBV3-2) to TRBJ1-2; 7 nucleotides agree with TRBD1. The trim removed 0 bases at V and 1 base at J, leaving 5 bases unmatched. The CDR3 is made up of 16 amino acids. Per germline, CDR1 LGHDT and CDR2 YNNKEL (reference sequence).

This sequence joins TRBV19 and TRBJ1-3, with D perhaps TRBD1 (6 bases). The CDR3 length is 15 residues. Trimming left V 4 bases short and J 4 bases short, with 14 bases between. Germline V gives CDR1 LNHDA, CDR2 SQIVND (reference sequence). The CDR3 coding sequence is TGTGCCAGTAGTACCTCGGGACACTCGGGAAACACCATATATTTT. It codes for CASSTSGHSGNTIYF.

CDR3 in amino acids: CASSLGEANYGYTF. CDR3 sequence (DNA): TGCGCCAGCAGCTTGGGCGAAGCTAACTATGGCTACACCTTC. The chain joins TRBV5-1 to TRBJ1-2; D remains ambiguous. The CDR3 consists of 14 residues. V was pared by 0 bases and J by 0 bases, with 6 bases between. Germline V gene lookup returns CDR1 SGHRS and CDR2 YFSETQ.

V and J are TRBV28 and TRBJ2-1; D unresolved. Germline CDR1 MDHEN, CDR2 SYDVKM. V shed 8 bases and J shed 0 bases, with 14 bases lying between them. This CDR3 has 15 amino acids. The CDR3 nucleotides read TGTGCCAGCGGAGTTAAATTGAGCTCCTACAATGAGCAGTTCTTC. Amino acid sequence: CASGVKLSSYNEQFF.

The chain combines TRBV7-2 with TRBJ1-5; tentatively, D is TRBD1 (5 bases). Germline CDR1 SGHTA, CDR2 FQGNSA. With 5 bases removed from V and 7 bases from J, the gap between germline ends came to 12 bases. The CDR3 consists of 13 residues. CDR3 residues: CASSERREQPQHF. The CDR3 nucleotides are TGTGCCAGCAGCGAACGCAGGGAACAGCCCCAGCATTTT.

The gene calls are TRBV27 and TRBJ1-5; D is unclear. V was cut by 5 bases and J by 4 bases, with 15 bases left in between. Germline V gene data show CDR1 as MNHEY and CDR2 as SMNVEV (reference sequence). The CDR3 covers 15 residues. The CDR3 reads CASSPLFPTNQPQHF. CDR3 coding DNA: TGTGCCAGCAGTCCTCTTTTCCCGACAAATCAGCCCCAGCATTTT.

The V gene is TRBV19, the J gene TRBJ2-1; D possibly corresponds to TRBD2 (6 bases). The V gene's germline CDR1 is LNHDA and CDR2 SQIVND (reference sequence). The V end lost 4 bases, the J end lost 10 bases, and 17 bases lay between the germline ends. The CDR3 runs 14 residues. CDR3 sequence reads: CASSTLIDSGEQFF. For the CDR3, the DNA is TGTGCCAGTAGTACTCTAATCGACAGCGGGGAGCAGTTCTTC.

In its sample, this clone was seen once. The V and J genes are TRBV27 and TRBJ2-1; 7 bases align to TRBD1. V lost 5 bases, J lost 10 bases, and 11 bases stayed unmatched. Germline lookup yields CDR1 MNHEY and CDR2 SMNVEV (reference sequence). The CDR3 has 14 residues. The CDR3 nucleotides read TGTGCCAGCAGTCCCCGGGACAGAGGTAAAGAGCAGTTCTTC. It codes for CASSPRDRGKEQFF.

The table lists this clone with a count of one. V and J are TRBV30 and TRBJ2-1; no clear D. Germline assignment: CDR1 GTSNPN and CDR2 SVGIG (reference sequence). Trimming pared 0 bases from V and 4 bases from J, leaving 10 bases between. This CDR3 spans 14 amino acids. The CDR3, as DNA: TGTGCCTGGAGTGTATCTAGGTTTTACAATGAGCAGTTCTTC. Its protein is CAWSVSRFYNEQFF.

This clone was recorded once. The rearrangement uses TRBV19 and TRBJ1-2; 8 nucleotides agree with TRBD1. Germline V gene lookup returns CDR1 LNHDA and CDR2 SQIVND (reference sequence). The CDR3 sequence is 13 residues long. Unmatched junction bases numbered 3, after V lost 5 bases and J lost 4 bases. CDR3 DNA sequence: TGTGCCAGTAGTCCGACAGGGGTCTATGGCTACACCTTC. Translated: CASSPTGVYGYTF. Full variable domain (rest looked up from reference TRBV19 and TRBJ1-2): DGGITQSPKYLFRKEGQNVTLSCEQNLNHDAMYWYRQDPGQGLRLIYYSQIVNDFQKGDIAEGYSVSREKKESFPLTVTSAQKNPTAFYLCASSPTGVYGYTFGSGTRLTVV.

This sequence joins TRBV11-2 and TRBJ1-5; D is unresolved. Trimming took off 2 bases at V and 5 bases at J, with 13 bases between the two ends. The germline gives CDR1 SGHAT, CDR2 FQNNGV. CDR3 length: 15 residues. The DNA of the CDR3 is TGTGCCAGCAGCTTAAATTCGCAGTTGGATCAGCCCCAGCATTTT. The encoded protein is CASSLNSQLDQPQHF.

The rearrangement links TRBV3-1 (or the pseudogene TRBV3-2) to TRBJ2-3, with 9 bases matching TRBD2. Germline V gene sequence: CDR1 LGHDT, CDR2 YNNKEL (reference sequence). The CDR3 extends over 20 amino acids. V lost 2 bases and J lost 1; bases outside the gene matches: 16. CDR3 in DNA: TGTGCCAGCAGCCAAAGGCTTTTTGCGGGGGGGCTTCGAGGCACAGATACGCAGTATTTT. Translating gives CASSQRLFAGGLRGTDTQYF.

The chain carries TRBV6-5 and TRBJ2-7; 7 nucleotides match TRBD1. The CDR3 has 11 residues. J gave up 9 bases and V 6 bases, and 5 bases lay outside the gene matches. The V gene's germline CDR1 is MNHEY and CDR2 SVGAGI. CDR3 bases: TGTGCCAGCAGGCATAAGGGGGCGCAGTACTTC. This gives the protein CASRHKGAQYF.

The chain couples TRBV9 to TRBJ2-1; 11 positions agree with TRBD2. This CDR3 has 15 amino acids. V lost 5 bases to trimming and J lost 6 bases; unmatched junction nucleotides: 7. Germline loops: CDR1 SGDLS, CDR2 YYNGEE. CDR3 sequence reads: CASSDTSGGPNEQFF. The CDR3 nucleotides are TGTGCCAGCAGTGACACTAGCGGGGGACCCAATGAGCAGTTCTTC.

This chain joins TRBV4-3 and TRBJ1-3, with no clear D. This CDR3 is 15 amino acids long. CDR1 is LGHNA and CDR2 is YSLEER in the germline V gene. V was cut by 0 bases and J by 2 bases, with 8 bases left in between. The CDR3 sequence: CASSQDGNTGNTIYF. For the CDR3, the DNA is TGCGCCAGCAGCCAAGACGGGAATACTGGAAACACCATATATTTT.

The CDR3 nucleotides read TGCGCCAGCAGCACGGGGGGTTCACCCCTCCACTTT. Its translation: CASSTGGSPLHF. This chain joins TRBV5-1 and TRBJ1-6; D is perhaps TRBD1 (5 bases). The germline V gene has CDR1 SGHRS and CDR2 YFSETQ. The ends were cut back, 4 bases at V and 9 bases at J, with 8 bases in the middle. The CDR3 runs to 12 residues.

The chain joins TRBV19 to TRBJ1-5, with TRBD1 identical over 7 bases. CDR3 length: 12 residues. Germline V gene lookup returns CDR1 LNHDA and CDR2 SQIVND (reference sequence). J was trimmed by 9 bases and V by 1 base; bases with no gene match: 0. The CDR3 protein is CASSIGTGPQHF. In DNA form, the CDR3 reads TGTGCCAGTAGTATAGGGACAGGGCCCCAGCATTTT. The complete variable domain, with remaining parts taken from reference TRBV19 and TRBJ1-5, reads DGGITQSPKYLFRKEGQNVTLSCEQNLNHDAMYWYRQDPGQGLRLIYYSQIVNDFQKGDIAEGYSVSREKKESFPLTVTSAQKNPTAFYLCASSIGTGPQHFGDGTRLSIL.

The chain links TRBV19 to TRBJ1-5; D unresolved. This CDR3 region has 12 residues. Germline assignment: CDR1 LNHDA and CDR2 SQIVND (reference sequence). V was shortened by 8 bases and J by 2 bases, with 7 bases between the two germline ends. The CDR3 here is CASHTGNQPQHF. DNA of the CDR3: TGTGCCAGTCATACGGGCAATCAGCCCCAGCATTTT.

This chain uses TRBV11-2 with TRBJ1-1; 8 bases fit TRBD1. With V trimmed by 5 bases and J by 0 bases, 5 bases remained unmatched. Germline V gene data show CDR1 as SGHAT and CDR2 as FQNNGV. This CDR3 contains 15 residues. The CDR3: CASSRGQGMNTEAFF. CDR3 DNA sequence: TGTGCCAGCAGCCGCGGACAGGGAATGAACACTGAAGCTTTCTTT.

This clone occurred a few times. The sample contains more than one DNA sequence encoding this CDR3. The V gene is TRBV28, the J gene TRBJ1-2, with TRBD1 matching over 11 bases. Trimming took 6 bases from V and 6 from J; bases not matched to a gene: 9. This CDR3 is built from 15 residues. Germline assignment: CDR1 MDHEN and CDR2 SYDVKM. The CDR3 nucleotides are TGTGCCAGCAGCAGTTCCGGGACAGGGGGAGATGGCTACACCTTC. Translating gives CASSSSGTGGDGYTF.

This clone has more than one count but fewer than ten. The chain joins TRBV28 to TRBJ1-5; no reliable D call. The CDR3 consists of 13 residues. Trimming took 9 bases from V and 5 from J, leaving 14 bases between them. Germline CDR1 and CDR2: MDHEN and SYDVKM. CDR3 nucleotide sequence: TGTGCCAGTCACAACGTCAATGATCAGCCCCAGCATTTT. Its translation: CASHNVNDQPQHF. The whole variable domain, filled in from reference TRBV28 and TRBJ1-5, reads DVKVTQSSRYLVKRTGEKVFLECVQDMDHENMFWYRQDPGLGLRLIYFSYDVKMKEKGDIPEGYSVSREKKERFSLILESASTNQTSMYLCASHNVNDQPQHFGDGTRLSIL.

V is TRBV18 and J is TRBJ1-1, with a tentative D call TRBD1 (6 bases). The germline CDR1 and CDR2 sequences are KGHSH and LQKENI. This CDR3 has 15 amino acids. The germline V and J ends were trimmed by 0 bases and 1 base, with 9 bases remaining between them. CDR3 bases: TGTGCCAGCTCACCACCGTCAGGGGCGAACACTGAAGCTTTCTTT. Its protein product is CASSPPSGANTEAFF.

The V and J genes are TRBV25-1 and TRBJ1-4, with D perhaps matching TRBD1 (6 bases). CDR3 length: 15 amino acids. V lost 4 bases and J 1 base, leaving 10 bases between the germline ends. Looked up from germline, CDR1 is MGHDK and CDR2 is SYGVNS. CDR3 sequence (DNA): TGTGCCAGCAGTGCCCACAGGGAAACTAATGAAAAACTGTTTTTT. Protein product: CASSAHRETNEKLFF.

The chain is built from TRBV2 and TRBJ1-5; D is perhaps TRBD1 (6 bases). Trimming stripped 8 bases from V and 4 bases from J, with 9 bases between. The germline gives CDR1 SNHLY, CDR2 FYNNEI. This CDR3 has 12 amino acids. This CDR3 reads CASRDTNQPQHF. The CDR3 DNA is TGTGCCAGCCGGGACACTAATCAGCCCCAGCATTTT.

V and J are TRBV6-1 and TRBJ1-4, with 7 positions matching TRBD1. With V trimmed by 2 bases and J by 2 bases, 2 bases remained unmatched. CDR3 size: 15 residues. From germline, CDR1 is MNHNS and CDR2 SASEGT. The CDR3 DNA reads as TGTGCCAGCAGTGAAAACAGGGGTACTAATGAAAAACTGTTTTTT. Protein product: CASSENRGTNEKLFF.

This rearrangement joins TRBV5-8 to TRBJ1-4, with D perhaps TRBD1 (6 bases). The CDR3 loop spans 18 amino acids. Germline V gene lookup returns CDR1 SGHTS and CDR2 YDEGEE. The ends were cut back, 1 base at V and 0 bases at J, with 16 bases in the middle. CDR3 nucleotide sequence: TGTGCCAGCAGCTTGAACGAACGGACAGTCGCAACTAATGAAAAACTGTTTTTT. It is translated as CASSLNERTVATNEKLFF.

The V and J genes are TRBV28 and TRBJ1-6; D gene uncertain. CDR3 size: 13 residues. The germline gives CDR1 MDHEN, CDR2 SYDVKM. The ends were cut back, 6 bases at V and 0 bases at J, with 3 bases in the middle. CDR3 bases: TGTGCCAGCAGCCGCTCCTATAATTCACCCCTCCACTTT. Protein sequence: CASSRSYNSPLHF. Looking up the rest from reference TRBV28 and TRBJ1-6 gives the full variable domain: DVKVTQSSRYLVKRTGEKVFLECVQDMDHENMFWYRQDPGLGLRLIYFSYDVKMKEKGDIPEGYSVSREKKERFSLILESASTNQTSMYLCASSRSYNSPLHFGNGTRLTVT.

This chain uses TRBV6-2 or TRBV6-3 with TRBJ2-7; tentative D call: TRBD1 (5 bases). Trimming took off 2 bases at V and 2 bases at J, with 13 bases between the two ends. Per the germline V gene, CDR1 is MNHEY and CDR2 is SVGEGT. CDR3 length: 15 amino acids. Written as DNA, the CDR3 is TGTGCCAGCAGTTACGCCGGAGTGGGGCCCTACGAGCAGTACTTC. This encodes CASSYAGVGPYEQYF.

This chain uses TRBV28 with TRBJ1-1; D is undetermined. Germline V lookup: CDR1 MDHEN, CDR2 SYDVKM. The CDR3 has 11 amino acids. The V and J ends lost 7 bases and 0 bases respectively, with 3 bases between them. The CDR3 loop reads CASIVNTEAFF. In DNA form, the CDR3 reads TGTGCCAGCATAGTGAACACTGAAGCTTTCTTT.

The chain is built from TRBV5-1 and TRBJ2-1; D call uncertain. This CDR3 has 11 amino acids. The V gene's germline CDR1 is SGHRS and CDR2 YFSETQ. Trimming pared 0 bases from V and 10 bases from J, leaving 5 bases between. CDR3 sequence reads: CASSLVEEQFF. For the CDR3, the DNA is TGCGCCAGCAGCTTGGTAGAGGAGCAGTTCTTC.

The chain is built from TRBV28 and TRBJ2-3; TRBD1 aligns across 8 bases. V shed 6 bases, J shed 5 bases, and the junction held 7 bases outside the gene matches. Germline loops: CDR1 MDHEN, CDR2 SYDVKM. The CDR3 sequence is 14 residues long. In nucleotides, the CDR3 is TGTGCCAGCAGCTCAGGGGGCCGGGTAGATACGCAGTATTTT. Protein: CASSSGGRVDTQYF.

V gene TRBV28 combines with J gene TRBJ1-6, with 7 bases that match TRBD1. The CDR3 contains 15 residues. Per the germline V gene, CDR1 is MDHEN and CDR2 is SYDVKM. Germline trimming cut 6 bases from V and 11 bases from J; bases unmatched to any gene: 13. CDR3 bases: TGTGCCAGCAGGGTTCGACAGGGTTCGTCGGCACCCCTCCACTTT. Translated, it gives CASRVRQGSSAPLHF.